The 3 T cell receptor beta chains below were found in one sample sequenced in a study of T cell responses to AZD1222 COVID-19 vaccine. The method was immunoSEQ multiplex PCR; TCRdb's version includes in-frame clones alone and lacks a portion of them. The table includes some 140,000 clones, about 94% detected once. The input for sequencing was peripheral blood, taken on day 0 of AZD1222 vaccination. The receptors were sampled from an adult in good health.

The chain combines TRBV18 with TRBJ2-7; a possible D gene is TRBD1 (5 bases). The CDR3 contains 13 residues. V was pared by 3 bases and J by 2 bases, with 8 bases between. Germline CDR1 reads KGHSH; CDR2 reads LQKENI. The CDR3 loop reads CASSPTETYEQYF. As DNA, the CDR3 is TGTGCCAGCTCACCGACAGAAACCTACGAGCAGTACTTC.

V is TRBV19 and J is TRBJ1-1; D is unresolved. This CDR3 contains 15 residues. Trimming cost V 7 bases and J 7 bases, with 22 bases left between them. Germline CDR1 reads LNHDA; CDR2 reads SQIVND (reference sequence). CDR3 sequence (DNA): TGTGCCAGTACCATACTGGCCACGGGGTCAGGTGAAGCTTTCTTT. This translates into CASTILATGSGEAFF.

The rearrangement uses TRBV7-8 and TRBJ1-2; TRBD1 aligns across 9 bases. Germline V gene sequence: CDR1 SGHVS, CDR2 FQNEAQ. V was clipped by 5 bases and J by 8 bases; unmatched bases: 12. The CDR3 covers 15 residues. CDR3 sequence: CASSPTGQGMLGYTF. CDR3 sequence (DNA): TGTGCCAGCAGCCCTACGGGACAGGGAATGTTGGGCTACACCTTC.